This T cell receptor (beta chain) was sequenced during a study of blood T cell repertoires in COVID-19. The CDR3 is made up of 14 amino acids. Germline V gene lookup returns CDR1 SQVTM and CDR2 ANQGSEA. The V gene end was trimmed by 4 bases and the J gene end by 2 bases; junction bases not matched to a gene: 8. TCRdb keeps only in-frame clones here, not all; method: immunoSEQ multiplex PCR. Of fewer than 85,000 clones listed, approximately 85% are singletons. The sequencing input was peripheral blood. This TCR derives from a human donor in a cohort sampled during active COVID-19. The rearrangement links TRBV29-1 to TRBJ2-7; TRBD1 matches 7 bases. The DNA of the CDR3 is TGCAGCGTTGCTAAGGGGGCCAGGGCCTACGAGCAGTACTTC. As protein: CSVAKGARAYEQYF.